The 30 T cell receptor beta chains presented below share a single source sample, sequenced in a study of blood T cell repertoires in COVID-19. Data came from immunoSEQ multiplex PCR; TCRdb stores just in-frame clones and leaves some out. The sample yields some 170,000 clones, over 75% seen once. Specimen: PBMCs or T cells enriched from blood (not recorded which). The source is a human donor with acute COVID-19. The donor label of this sample is uncertain.

This chain links TRBV6-5 with TRBJ2-4; a possible D gene is TRBD2 (5 bases). The CDR3 is made up of 14 amino acids. Trimming shortened V by 8 bases and J by 5 bases, and 16 bases separated the two germline ends. Germline loops: CDR1 MNHEY, CDR2 SVGAGI. The CDR3 is CASLKRGLENIQYF. CDR3 nucleotide sequence: TGTGCCAGCCTGAAGCGCGGGTTAGAAAACATTCAGTACTTC.

The rearrangement joins TRBV15 to TRBJ1-4; D is uncertain. The CDR3 consists of 14 residues. Trimming left V 1 base short and J 2 bases short, with 5 bases between. CDR1 is LNHNV and CDR2 is YYDKDF in the germline V gene (reference sequence). As DNA, the CDR3 is TGTGCCACCAGCAGAGCGGGTACTAATGAAAAACTGTTTTTT. Translation: CATSRAGTNEKLFF.

The gene calls are TRBV9 and TRBJ2-5, with TRBD2 as a possible D gene (5 bases). Germline CDR1 reads SGDLS; CDR2 reads YYNGEE. The CDR3 consists of 16 residues. Between the trimmed V and J ends, which lost 0 bases and 2 bases, there was a span of 14 bases. For the CDR3, the DNA is TGTGCCAGCAGCGTAGCCCCTAGCTTTGGGCAAGAGACCCAGTACTTC. Its protein is CASSVAPSFGQETQYF.

This clone has just a few counts. J is TRBJ1-5 and V is TRBV2; no reliable D call. This CDR3 is built from 11 residues. Germline CDR1 SNHLY, CDR2 FYNNEI. Trimming pared 8 bases from V and 7 bases from J, leaving 9 bases between. In nucleotides, the CDR3 is TGTGCCAGCTCCGCGGGACAGCCCCAGCATTTT. As protein: CASSAGQPQHF.

The genes are TRBV29-1 and TRBJ2-7, with no clear D. Between the trimmed V and J ends, which lost 0 bases and 4 bases, there was a span of 4 bases. Germline CDR1 SQVTM, CDR2 ANQGSEA. The CDR3 has 11 amino acids. The chain's CDR3 is CSVEDQYEQYF. DNA of the CDR3: TGCAGCGTTGAAGATCAGTACGAGCAGTACTTC.

The chain employs TRBV27 and TRBJ1-1; D unresolved. The CDR3 is 14 residues long. The germline gives CDR1 MNHEY, CDR2 SMNVEV (reference sequence). V was cut by 2 bases and J by 1 base, with 8 bases left in between. The CDR3 sequence is CASSLRFGNTEAFF. In nucleotides, the CDR3 is TGTGCCAGCAGTTTAAGATTCGGGAACACTGAAGCTTTCTTT.

This rearrangement joins TRBV5-8 to TRBJ2-5, with 7 bases lining up with TRBD1. The CDR3 consists of 15 residues. Germline-derived CDR1 and CDR2 are SGHTS and YDEGEE. Trimming took 4 bases from V and 3 from J; bases not matched to a gene: 9. CDR3 loop: CASSLTDRAEETQYF. The CDR3 nucleotides are TGTGCCAGCAGCCTAACCGACAGGGCAGAAGAGACCCAGTACTTC.

This chain connects TRBV30 to TRBJ2-2; D is unclear. The CDR3 has 11 residues. Trimming shortened V by 2 bases and J by 5 bases, and 3 bases separated the two germline ends. CDR1 is GTSNPN and CDR2 is SVGIG in the germline V gene (reference sequence). DNA for the CDR3: TGTGCCTGGAGTCAGACCGGGGAGCTGTTTTTT. This gives the protein CAWSQTGELFF. The full variable domain, completed using reference TRBV30 and TRBJ2-2, is SQTIHQWPATLVQPVGSPLSLECTVEGTSNPNLYWYRQAAGRGLQLLFYSVGIGQISSEVPQNLSASRPQDRQFILSSKKLLLSDSGFYLCAWSQTGELFFGEGSRLTVL.

This clone has just one count. The CDR3 reads CASSFLPRSEKGYTF. DNA for the CDR3: TGTGCCAGCAGCTTTCTACCGCGATCCGAAAAAGGCTACACCTTC. This chain links TRBV5-8 with TRBJ1-2, with D uncertain. Germline loops: CDR1 SGHTS, CDR2 YDEGEE. V was clipped by 2 bases and J by 8 bases, with 19 bases between them. This CDR3 region has 15 residues.

V usage is TRBV19 and J usage is TRBJ2-3; D perhaps matches TRBD1 (5 bases). V lost 5 bases, J lost 2 bases, and 14 bases lay in between. This CDR3 spans 15 amino acids. Germline values: CDR1 LNHDA, CDR2 SQIVND (reference sequence). CDR3 protein: CASSPQAQATDTQYF. CDR3 coding DNA: TGTGCCAGTAGTCCCCAGGCACAGGCCACAGATACGCAGTATTTT.

V usage is TRBV5-8 and J usage is TRBJ2-7; perhaps TRBD1 as D (5 bases). CDR1 and CDR2 (germline): SGHTS, YDEGEE. The CDR3 sequence is 13 residues long. V was pared by 4 bases and J by 0 bases, with 8 bases between. This CDR3 is CASSTDISYEQYF. The CDR3 region has the DNA TGTGCCAGCAGCACGGACATCTCCTACGAGCAGTACTTC.

The chain couples TRBV2 to TRBJ2-7; unclear D gene. The V gene lost 10 bases and the J gene lost 1 base, with 20 bases spanning the gap. Germline V gene data show CDR1 as SNHLY and CDR2 as FYNNEI. The CDR3 has 15 amino acids. CDR3 residues: CATAPFDVASYEQYF. As DNA, the CDR3 is TGTGCCACGGCTCCGTTCGACGTAGCTTCCTACGAGCAGTACTTC. The full variable domain, rest sourced from reference TRBV2 and TRBJ2-7, is EPEVTQTPSHQVTQMGQEVILRCVPISNHLYFYWYRQILGQKVEFLVSFYNNEISEKSEIFDDQFSVERPDGSNFTLKIRSTKLEDSAMYFCATAPFDVASYEQYFGPGTRLTVT.

CDR3 DNA sequence: TGTGCCAGCAGTTTCCCTGGGGGGGATACGCAGTATTTT. It translates to CASSFPGGDTQYF. The chain uses TRBV12-3 or TRBV12-4 and TRBJ2-3, with a possible D match to TRBD2 (6 bases). V was trimmed by 3 bases and J by 6 bases, leaving 10 bases between them. This CDR3 is 13 amino acids long.

The chain recombines TRBV13 with TRBJ2-2; 12 bases are a match to TRBD2. Per the germline V gene, CDR1 is PRHDT and CDR2 is FYEKMQ (reference sequence). Trimming at V came to 5 bases and at J to 3 bases, leaving 13 bases not matched to a gene. The CDR3 is 19 amino acids. CDR3 sequence: CASSPHRLAGGPDTGELFF. The CDR3 DNA is TGTGCCAGCAGCCCCCATCGGCTAGCGGGGGGGCCGGACACCGGGGAGCTGTTTTTT.

This clone was picked up a small number of times. The chain carries TRBV5-1 and TRBJ2-2, with D tentatively TRBD1 (6 bases). The CDR3 has 14 residues. The V gene lost 5 bases and the J gene lost 6 bases, with 14 bases spanning the gap. Germline V gene data show CDR1 as SGHRS and CDR2 as YFSETQ. CDR3 in amino acids: CASREQGYAGELFF. The CDR3 nucleotides read TGCGCCAGCAGAGAACAGGGATATGCCGGGGAGCTGTTTTTT.

This clone was seen a single time. The genes are TRBV13 and TRBJ2-2; TRBD1 is a possible D gene (6 bases). The CDR3 is 13 residues long. V was pared by 3 bases and J by 7 bases, with 9 bases between. Germline values: CDR1 PRHDT, CDR2 FYEKMQ (reference sequence). CDR3 protein: CASSLQDSGELFF. The CDR3 DNA follows: TGTGCCAGCAGCTTGCAGGACAGCGGGGAGCTGTTTTTT. The variable domain in full, with the rest retrieved from reference TRBV13 and TRBJ2-2, is AAGVIQSPRHLIKEKRETATLKCYPIPRHDTVYWYQQGPGQDPQFLISFYEKMQSDKGSIPDRFSAQQFSDYHSELNMSSLELGDSALYFCASSLQDSGELFFGEGSRLTVL.

The chain has TRBV7-8 and TRBJ2-5; 11 bases line up with TRBD2. This CDR3 region has 14 residues. V trimming: 6 bases; J trimming: 3 bases; junction bases outside the gene matches: 3. The germline V gene has CDR1 SGHVS and CDR2 FQNEAQ. The CDR3 reads CASRLLAGEETQYF. CDR3 nucleotide sequence: TGTGCCAGCAGACTACTAGCGGGGGAAGAGACCCAGTACTTC.

The V gene is TRBV2, the J gene TRBJ2-7; 7 bases align to TRBD1. The germline V gene has CDR1 SNHLY and CDR2 FYNNEI. V was pared by 7 bases and J by 1 base, with 4 bases of the junction left unmatched. The CDR3 consists of 13 residues. The CDR3 sequence: CASKGTASYEQYF. The CDR3 region has the DNA TGTGCCAGCAAGGGGACAGCTTCCTACGAGCAGTACTTC.

The rearrangement joins TRBV14 to TRBJ1-4; D is ambiguous. The V end lost 4 bases, the J end lost 7 bases, and 13 bases lay between the germline ends. Germline loops: CDR1 SGHDN, CDR2 FVKESK. The CDR3 runs to 14 residues. CDR3 sequence reads: CASSPTISGEKLFF. The CDR3 nucleotides are TGTGCCAGCAGCCCGACGATTAGCGGTGAAAAACTGTTTTTT.

The J gene is TRBJ1-3, the V gene TRBV6-5; D unresolved. The germline gives CDR1 MNHEY, CDR2 SVGAGI. The CDR3 has 12 amino acids. The V gene lost 5 bases and the J gene lost 4 bases, with 6 bases spanning the gap. Here the CDR3 DNA reads TGTGCCAGCAGTCCCCAGGGAAACACCATATATTTT. Translation: CASSPQGNTIYF.

This clone came up once. CDR3 region: CASSEGLHPAGQPQHF. The DNA of the CDR3 is TGTGCCAGCAGTGAAGGGTTACACCCGGCAGGTCAGCCCCAGCATTTT. This chain joins TRBV2 and TRBJ1-5, with no clear D. The V and J ends lost 1 base and 6 bases respectively, with 16 bases between them. The CDR3 covers 16 residues. Germline V gene data show CDR1 as SNHLY and CDR2 as FYNNEI.

The rearrangement uses TRBV19 and TRBJ2-3; TRBD2 is a possible D gene (7 bases). The germline CDR1 and CDR2 sequences are LNHDA and SQIVND (reference sequence). Trimming shortened V by 5 bases and J by 2 bases, and 14 bases separated the two germline ends. This CDR3 region has 15 residues. DNA for the CDR3: TGTGCCAGTAGTCGTTCGGGGGGCCTCACAGATACGCAGTATTTT. Translating it yields CASSRSGGLTDTQYF. The full variable domain, completed using reference TRBV19 and TRBJ2-3, is DGGITQSPKYLFRKEGQNVTLSCEQNLNHDAMYWYRQDPGQGLRLIYYSQIVNDFQKGDIAEGYSVSREKKESFPLTVTSAQKNPTAFYLCASSRSGGLTDTQYFGPGTRLTVL.

The rearrangement joins TRBV6-5 to TRBJ1-2; tentative D call: TRBD1 (5 bases). V gave up 8 bases and J gave up 4 bases, with 14 bases separating them. The germline CDR1 and CDR2 sequences are MNHEY and SVGAGI. CDR3 length: 13 residues. The CDR3 nucleotides read TGTGCCAGCCTAAACGGACAAACCTATGGCTACACCTTC. Its translation: CASLNGQTYGYTF.

Note on this clone: The junction differs from germline at one of its ends, possibly a read error. The chain employs TRBV19 and TRBJ2-5; the match to TRBD1 covers 11 bases. CDR1 and CDR2 from the germline V gene are LNHDA and SQIVND (reference sequence). CDR3 size: 16 residues. For the CDR3, the DNA is TGTGCCACTAGTATGGGGACAGGGGGGTTCCAAGAGACCCAGTACTTC. It yields the protein CATSMGTGGFQETQYF.

This rearrangement joins TRBV4-3 to TRBJ1-1, with D maybe TRBD1 (6 bases). V lost 0 bases to trimming and J lost 11 bases, with 19 bases between them. CDR1 and CDR2 from the germline V gene are LGHNA and YSLEER. CDR3 size: 15 residues. The CDR3 here is CASSQDLYGGRGAFF. Here the CDR3 DNA reads TGCGCCAGCAGCCAAGATTTGTACGGGGGGCGCGGGGCTTTCTTT.

The V call is TRBV21-1, the J call TRBJ1-5; TRBD1, as called in the table, went unchecked against the DNA. TRBV21-1 is given as a pseudogene. This CDR3 comprises 16 residues. CDR3 region: CASSGGGQGKDQPQHF. CDR3 nucleotides: TGTGCCAGCAGCGGAGGGGGACAGGGTAAGGATCAGCCCCAGCATTTT.

The chain employs TRBV7-9 and TRBJ1-1; D perhaps matches TRBD1 (5 bases). Germline V CDR1 and CDR2: SEHNR, FQNEAQ (reference sequence). The CDR3 extends over 15 amino acids. Trimming removed 1 base from V and 1 base from J, with 10 bases in between. As DNA, the CDR3 is TGTGCCAGCAGCTTAGTCGGACACCCGAACACTGAAGCTTTCTTT. Its protein product is CASSLVGHPNTEAFF. Variable domain in full (rest from reference TRBV7-9 and TRBJ1-1): DTGVSQNPRHKITKRGQNVTFRCDPISEHNRLYWYRQTLGQGPEFLTYFQNEAQLEKSRLLSDRFSAERPKGSFSTLEIQRTEQGDSAMYLCASSLVGHPNTEAFFGQGTRLTVV.

This clone was picked up a small number of times. The CDR3 DNA reads TGTGCCAGCAGCTTCCAGATGTCCTACGAGCAGTACTTC. Its translation is CASSFQMSYEQYF. The chain links TRBV5-5 to TRBJ2-7; D is ambiguous. Deletions cut 2 bases from V and 1 base from J, with 7 bases between. Germline-derived CDR1 and CDR2 are SGHKS and YYEKEE (reference sequence). This CDR3 has 13 amino acids.

The chain is built from TRBV4-3 and TRBJ2-3, with TRBD2 matching over 10 bases. Trimming removed 1 base from V and 8 bases from J; junction bases left unmatched: 12. Germline values: CDR1 LGHNA, CDR2 YSLEER. The CDR3 totals 17 residues. The CDR3 DNA reads TGCGCCAGCAGCCAAGCGACTAGCGGGCCCCTGGGGGGTACGCAGTATTTT. It codes for CASSQATSGPLGGTQYF.

The chain is built from TRBV5-1 and TRBJ2-1, with D possibly matching TRBD2 (7 bases). The CDR3 runs 16 residues. Germline V gives CDR1 SGHRS, CDR2 YFSETQ. V was trimmed by 4 bases and J by 4 bases, leaving 18 bases between them. The CDR3 protein is CASSPGWGGLYNEQFF. CDR3 nucleotide sequence: TGCGCCAGCAGCCCGGGATGGGGGGGGCTATACAATGAGCAGTTCTTC.